This passage covers 25 T cell receptor beta chains from one sample sequenced in a study of vaccination and CD4 T cells after COVID-19. Researchers used the Oncomine TCR Beta short-read assay to sequence DNA from cultured CD4+ T cells. TCRdb reprocessed the PCR reads with MiXCR, giving one entry per CDR3 protein. The sample holds roughly 14,000 distinct CDR3 sequences, around 38% seen once. Treatment defined: approximately nine-day PBMC culture with coronavirus spike peptide pools or control peptides (ViraFEST assay). These receptors have no identified antigens. Sequencing was carried out using cultured CD4+ T cells from blood. The source of these receptors is a human donor with COVID-19.

This clonotype has only a few counts. CDR3 nucleotide sequence: TGTGCCAGCAGTCAACCCCGCGGAGGGGCCTCTGGTGAAAAACTGTTTTTT. The encoded protein is CASSQPRGGASGEKLFF. The gene calls are TRBV6-1 and TRBJ1-4, with D possibly being TRBD1 (5 bases). The CDR3 sequence is 17 residues long. CDR1 is MNHNS, CDR2 SASEGT, per germline. Deletions cut 5 bases from V and 7 bases from J, with 23 bases between.

A few counts support this clonotype. The chain couples TRBV6-5 to TRBJ1-2; 11 nucleotides agree with TRBD1. CDR1 is MNHEY and CDR2 is SVGAGI in the germline V gene. J gave up 0 bases and V 0 bases, and 3 bases lay outside the gene matches. CDR3 length: 17 amino acids. The chain's CDR3 is CASSYSSGQGANYGYTF. The CDR3 DNA reads as TGTGCCAGCAGTTACTCCTCGGGACAGGGGGCTAACTATGGCTACACCTTC.

This rearrangement joins TRBV27 to TRBJ2-5; 8 bases map to TRBD2. J gave up 4 bases and V 10 bases, and 8 bases lay outside the gene matches. This CDR3 has 13 residues. Germline values: CDR1 MNHEY, CDR2 SMNVEV (reference sequence). CDR3: CATHPAGAETQYF. CDR3 coding DNA: TGTGCCACCCACCCAGCGGGGGCAGAGACCCAGTACTTC.

This clonotype was seen a few times. The CDR3 sequence: CASSSSGTSTDTQYF. CDR3 sequence (DNA): TGTGCCAGCAGCTCTAGCGGGACAAGCACAGATACGCAGTATTTT. The chain uses TRBV7-2 and TRBJ2-3, with TRBD2 matching 9 bases. Germline-derived CDR1 and CDR2 are SGHTA and FQGNSA. CDR3 size: 15 residues. V lost 4 bases, J lost 0 bases, and 2 bases stayed unmatched. Full variable domain (outside the CDR3, taken from reference TRBV7-2 and TRBJ2-3): GAGVSQSPSNKVTEKGKDVELRCDPISGHTALYWYRQSLGQGLEFLIYFQGNSAPDKSGLPSDRFSAERTGGSVSTLTIQRTQQEDSAVYLCASSSSGTSTDTQYFGPGTRLTVL.

This clonotype is a singleton in its sample. The rearrangement joins TRBV20-1 to TRBJ2-1; TRBD2 might be the D (5 bases). The CDR3 is 13 residues long. The V gene's germline CDR1 is DFQATT and CDR2 SNEGSKA (reference sequence). Deletions cut 4 bases from V and 8 bases from J, with 15 bases between. This CDR3 reads CSANSEFADEQFF. CDR3 coding DNA: TGCAGTGCTAATAGCGAGTTCGCGGATGAGCAGTTCTTC.

This clonotype was counted a few times. J is TRBJ2-2 and V is TRBV6-1; 8 nucleotides agree with TRBD1. CDR3 length: 15 amino acids. Trimming took 6 bases from V and 5 from J; bases not matched to a gene: 8. CDR1 MNHNS and CDR2 SASEGT come from the germline V gene. CDR3 region: CASRSGTGSTGELFF. The CDR3 DNA follows: TGTGCCAGCAGGTCCGGGACAGGTAGTACCGGGGAGCTGTTTTTT.

This chain uses TRBV23-1 with TRBJ2-4; no clear D. TRBV23-1 is identified as an open reading frame with a role that is uncertain. This CDR3 contains 15 residues. V shed 3 bases and J shed 5 bases, with 14 bases lying between them. The CDR3 DNA reads as TGCGCCAGCAGTCAGCGATCGAAGGGCCAAAACATTCAGTACTTC. Translated, it gives CASSQRSKGQNIQYF.

This clonotype appeared a single time. This sequence joins TRBV6-4 and TRBJ2-7, with D hard to call. Trimming pared 3 bases from V and 3 bases from J, leaving 9 bases between. Germline lookup yields CDR1 MRHNA and CDR2 SNTAGT. The CDR3 is 13 amino acids. The CDR3, as DNA: TGTGCCAGCAGTGAATCATGGGGCTACGAGCAGTACTTC. It codes for CASSESWGYEQYF.

This clonotype was picked up a small number of times. V and J are TRBV6-1 and TRBJ2-5; tentatively, D is TRBD1 (5 bases). This CDR3 comprises 15 residues. The V gene lost 0 bases and the J gene lost 4 bases, with 12 bases spanning the gap. The germline V gene has CDR1 MNHNS and CDR2 SASEGT. This chain's CDR3 is CASSEAPGYRETQYF. The CDR3 DNA follows: TGTGCCAGCAGTGAAGCGCCAGGGTACAGAGAGACCCAGTACTTC.

This chain connects TRBV5-1 to TRBJ2-5, with D unresolved. Germline V gives CDR1 SGHRS, CDR2 YFSETQ. V gave up 2 bases and J gave up 1 base, with 9 bases separating them. The CDR3 runs 14 residues. The CDR3: CASSLEGRQETQYF. For the CDR3, the DNA is TGCGCCAGCAGCTTAGAAGGGCGCCAAGAGACCCAGTACTTC.

The chain combines TRBV7-6 with TRBJ2-4, with 7 bases identical to TRBD2. Germline CDR1 reads SGHVS; CDR2 reads FNYEAQ. The CDR3 covers 14 residues. The trim removed 5 bases at V and 10 bases at J, leaving 11 bases unmatched. The CDR3 sequence is CASSLSTSAEIQYF. The CDR3, as DNA: TGTGCCAGCAGCCTATCCACTAGCGCCGAGATTCAGTACTTC.

The chain carries TRBV4-2 and TRBJ1-1, with TRBD1 matching 9 bases. The CDR3 spans 14 residues. The germline V gene has CDR1 LGHNA and CDR2 YNFKEQ. Losses at the gene ends were 1 base for V and 10 bases for J; bases not matched to a gene: 7. The CDR3 bases are TGTGCCAGCAGCCAAGTCGGACAGGGGTTTGCAGCTTTCTTT. Amino acid sequence: CASSQVGQGFAAFF.

This chain uses TRBV15 with TRBJ2-3; 7 nucleotides match TRBD1. After removal of 2 bases from V and 4 bases from J, the junction contained 6 bases not matched to a gene. The CDR3 is 15 residues long. Germline V gene lookup returns CDR1 LNHNV and CDR2 YYDKDF (reference sequence). In DNA form, the CDR3 reads TGTGCCACCAGCAGACCGACGGGACAGTCAGATACGCAGTATTTT. Its protein is CATSRPTGQSDTQYF. Based on the CDR3 plus reference TRBV15 and TRBJ2-3, the full variable domain is DAMVIQNPRYQVTQFGKPVTLSCSQTLNHNVMYWYQQKSSQAPKLLFHYYDKDFNNEADTPDNFQSRRPNTSFCFLDIRSPGLGDTAMYLCATSRPTGQSDTQYFGPGTRLTVL.

The chain uses TRBV5-4 and TRBJ2-1, with 12 bases fitting TRBD2. V dropped 4 bases and J dropped 15; count of bases not matched to a gene: 8. CDR3 length: 13 residues. Germline V gene sequence: CDR1 SGHNT, CDR2 YYREEE (reference sequence). The CDR3 is CASSGLAGYQRFF. The CDR3 nucleotides read TGTGCCAGCAGCGGACTAGCGGGGTACCAGCGGTTCTTC.

The rearrangement links TRBV27 to TRBJ2-5, with D hard to call. The CDR3 extends over 13 amino acids. The V end was cut by 0 bases, the J end by 3 bases, with 5 bases between. Germline V gene lookup returns CDR1 MNHEY and CDR2 SMNVEV (reference sequence). Written as DNA, the CDR3 is TGTGCCAGCAGTTTATCCAGAAAAGAGACCCAGTACTTC. Residues: CASSLSRKETQYF.

The chain is built from TRBV11-2 and TRBJ2-5, with D perhaps TRBD2 (5 bases). This CDR3 comprises 16 residues. The V and J ends lost 0 bases and 5 bases respectively, with 16 bases between them. Germline CDR1 SGHAT, CDR2 FQNNGV. DNA for the CDR3: TGTGCCAGCAGCTTAGATACTGGAGGCCCGGGGGAGACCCAGTACTTC. Translating gives CASSLDTGGPGETQYF.

This rearrangement joins TRBV7-9 to TRBJ1-2; D possibly corresponds to TRBD1 (5 bases). This CDR3 spans 14 amino acids. Trimming removed 4 bases at V and 6 bases at J, with 15 bases between. Germline CDR1 reads SEHNR; CDR2 reads FQNEAQ (reference sequence). CDR3 loop: CASSSLQGWDGYTF. The CDR3 DNA reads TGTGCCAGCAGCTCGCTCCAGGGATGGGATGGCTACACCTTC.

V gene TRBV20-1 combines with J gene TRBJ1-4, with unresolved D. This CDR3 has 13 amino acids. CDR1 DFQATT and CDR2 SNEGSKA come from the germline V gene (reference sequence). Trimming pared 1 base from V and 8 bases from J, leaving 11 bases between. The CDR3 sequence: CSARVRMNEKLFF. The CDR3 DNA reads as TGCAGTGCTAGAGTCCGGATGAACGAAAAACTGTTTTTT.

This clonotype ranks as medium-sized. This chain connects TRBV2 to TRBJ2-5; perhaps D is TRBD1 or TRBD2 (5 bases each). The CDR3 is made up of 15 amino acids. CDR1 and CDR2 (germline): SNHLY, FYNNEI. V dropped 3 bases and J dropped 3 bases, with 14 bases sitting between them. The CDR3 spells CASSDSRGEKETQYF. In nucleotides, the CDR3 is TGTGCCAGCAGTGATAGCAGAGGGGAGAAAGAGACCCAGTACTTC.

The chain carries TRBV5-8 and TRBJ1-1; D remains unclear. The germline V and J ends were trimmed by 4 bases and 0 bases, with 13 bases remaining between them. CDR1 is SGHTS, CDR2 YDEGEE, per germline. The CDR3 extends over 15 amino acids. The CDR3: CASSRRTGMNTEAFF. The CDR3 DNA follows: TGTGCCAGCAGCCGAAGGACGGGGATGAACACTGAAGCTTTCTTT.

The chain uses TRBV6-2 or TRBV6-3 and TRBJ1-1; 9 bases match TRBD1. The length of the CDR3 is 14 residues. Germline values: CDR1 MNHEY, CDR2 SVGEGT. V was pared by 10 bases and J by 5 bases, with 11 bases of the junction left unmatched. The CDR3 region is CATTPDRGKTEAFF. CDR3 nucleotide sequence: TGTGCCACCACTCCCGACAGGGGGAAAACTGAAGCTTTCTTT.

Only a few counts were recorded for this clonotype. The rearrangement links TRBV20-1 to TRBJ1-5; possibly TRBD1 for D (5 bases). The V and J ends lost 0 bases and 4 bases respectively, with 16 bases between them. Germline CDR1 DFQATT, CDR2 SNEGSKA (reference sequence). The CDR3 totals 16 residues. The CDR3 spells CSAREGGRGANQPQHF. As DNA, the CDR3 is TGCAGTGCTAGAGAGGGGGGGAGGGGCGCAAATCAGCCCCAGCATTTT.

The CDR3, as DNA: TGCAGTGCTAGAGGTGGGCGGGGGTTCCAAGAGACCCAGTACTTC. Amino acid sequence: CSARGGRGFQETQYF. The chain links TRBV20-1 to TRBJ2-5; 7 bases match TRBD2. V gave up 1 base and J gave up 1 base; unmatched junction bases: 6. CDR3 length equals 15 residues. Germline V lookup: CDR1 DFQATT, CDR2 SNEGSKA (reference sequence).

There are a few counts of this clonotype. This chain connects TRBV5-6 to TRBJ1-1; possible D gene TRBD1, 6 bases. V was cut by 4 bases and J by 5 bases, with 12 bases left in between. This CDR3 spans 13 amino acids. Germline loops: CDR1 SGHDT, CDR2 YYEEEE. This chain's CDR3 is CASSPTGRTEAFF. The DNA of the CDR3 is TGTGCCAGCAGCCCGACAGGCCGGACTGAAGCTTTCTTT.

This clonotype was observed a single time. The genes are TRBV5-1 and TRBJ2-1; perhaps TRBD2 as D (5 bases). CDR1 is SGHRS, CDR2 YFSETQ, per germline. Between the trimmed V and J ends, which lost 5 bases and 10 bases, there was a span of 13 bases. The CDR3 extends over 12 amino acids. The CDR3 loop reads CASSPYAGEQFF. CDR3 coding DNA: TGCGCCAGCAGTCCGTACGCGGGCGAGCAGTTCTTC. Variable domain in full (rest from reference TRBV5-1 and TRBJ2-1): KAGVTQTPRYLIKTRGQQVTLSCSPISGHRSVSWYQQTPGQGLQFLFEYFSETQRNKGNFPGRFSGRQFSNSRSEMNVSTLELGDSALYLCASSPYAGEQFFGPGTRLTVL.